The rows below give T cell receptor beta chains drawn from one sample of a study of blood T cell repertoires in COVID-19. TCRdb's copy holds only in-frame clones and misses some; the assay was immunoSEQ multiplex PCR. The sample contains over 100,000 clones, 79% of which appear only once. The sequencing sample was made of peripheral blood. The receptors shown here come from a woman of 80 years or more with acute or convalescent COVID-19. Both conserved end residues are part of each CDR3. D genes are given only for firm matches. Clone size is stated in some rows and not others, as once, few, many or a class when expanded.

j_call v_call d_call clone_size cdr3_aa cdr3_nt
TRBJ1-5 TRBV7-2 - - CASSTIVGASQPQHF TGTGCCAGCAGCACCATCGTGGGGGCTAGTCAGCCCCAGCATTTT
TRBJ1-2 TRBV6-2/TRBV6-3 - - CASSLGGGYTF TGTGCCAGCAGTTTAGGAGGAGGCTACACCTTC
TRBJ1-6 TRBV6-5 - - CASRVSGGYSPLHF TGTGCCAGCAGGGTCTCGGGGGGCTACTCACCCCTCCACTTT
TRBJ2-1 TRBV6-2/TRBV6-3 TRBD1 - CASSWTGTYNEQFF TGTGCCAGCAGTTGGACAGGGACCTACAATGAGCAGTTCTTC
TRBJ2-1 TRBV7-2 TRBD2 - CASSPRTSGGNEQFF TGTGCCAGCAGCCCCCGGACTAGCGGGGGAAATGAGCAGTTCTTC
TRBJ2-1 TRBV28 TRBD2 once CASSHGTSGHNEQFF TGTGCCAGCAGCCATGGGACTAGCGGCCACAATGAGCAGTTCTTC
TRBJ2-3 TRBV11-2 - - CASSHRSADTQYF TGTGCCAGCAGCCACAGATCGGCAGATACGCAGTATTTT
TRBJ1-1 TRBV29-1 - - CSVESGVGTEAFF TGCAGCGTTGAATCAGGGGTCGGCACTGAAGCTTTCTTT
TRBJ2-1 TRBV19 - - CASSIDGGAREQFF TGTGCCAGTAGTATAGATGGGGGGGCGCGAGAGCAGTTCTTC
TRBJ1-1 TRBV30 TRBD1 - CAWSVPVTGGRAEAFF TGTGCCTGGAGTGTACCGGTCACAGGGGGTCGGGCTGAAGCTTTCTTT
TRBJ1-2 TRBV6-6 - - CASSTSWAYGYTF TGTGCCAGCAGTACATCCTGGGCCTATGGCTACACCTTC
TRBJ1-6 TRBV5-6 TRBD1 - CASSLAGGGYSPLHF TGTGCCAGCAGCTTGGCAGGGGGCGGTTATTCACCCCTCCACTTT
TRBJ1-5 TRBV11-2 - - CASSLEVIRGAFCNQPQHF TGTGCCAGCAGCTTAGAAGTAATCCGGGGGGCTTTTTGCAATCAGCCCCAGCATTTT
TRBJ1-5 TRBV16 TRBD1 once CASSQGQPFDSNQPQHF TGTGCCAGCAGCCAGGGACAGCCCTTCGATAGCAATCAGCCCCAGCATTTT
TRBJ1-4 TRBV5-1 - - CASSLAGTPGEKLFF TGCGCCAGCAGCTTGGCCGGGACACCTGGTGAAAAACTGTTTTTT
TRBJ1-5 TRBV7-2 - - CASSAGFYQPQHF TGTGCCAGCAGCGCAGGGTTTTATCAGCCCCAGCATTTT
TRBJ1-2 TRBV24-1 TRBD1 - CATSESWDRGKNGYTF TGTGCCACCAGTGAGTCATGGGACAGGGGAAAGAATGGCTACACCTTC
TRBJ1-5 TRBV5-1 TRBD1 few CASSLGGGNQPQHF TGCGCCAGCAGCTTAGGGGGCGGCAATCAGCCCCAGCATTTT
TRBJ2-6 TRBV14 - - CASSRDSSGANVLTF TGTGCCAGCAGCCGAGACAGCTCTGGGGCCAACGTCCTGACTTTC
TRBJ2-7 TRBV7-2 - once CASSLAIIRYEQYF TGTGCCAGCAGCTTAGCAATCATCCGGTACGAGCAGTACTTC
TRBJ1-1 TRBV6-6 - - CASSQRLQVSNDEAFF TGTGCCAGCAGTCAAAGACTCCAAGTGAGCAACGATGAAGCTTTCTTT
TRBJ1-4 TRBV24-1 TRBD1 - CATSDSQGAGEKLFF TGTGCCACCAGTGATAGTCAGGGGGCAGGCGAAAAACTGTTTTTT
TRBJ1-5 TRBV19 - - CASSQSNQPQHF TGTGCCAGTTCTCAGAGCAATCAGCCCCAGCATTTT
TRBJ2-3 TRBV5-8 TRBD2 - CASSLGTSGGTGTDTQYF TGTGCCAGCAGCTTGGGGACTAGCGGGGGTACAGGGACAGATACGCAGTATTTT
TRBJ2-1 TRBV27 TRBD1 - CASSPGQGVPSYNEQFF TGTGCCAGCAGTCCCGGACAGGGGGTACCTTCCTACAATGAGCAGTTCTTC
TRBJ2-7 TRBV11-2 - - CASSLDPRGDHEQYF TGTGCCAGCAGCTTGGATCCCAGGGGTGACCACGAGCAGTACTTC
TRBJ1-2 TRBV5-8 TRBD1 - CASSLAGGYGYTF TGTGCCAGCAGCTTGGCAGGGGGCTATGGCTACACCTTC
TRBJ1-1 TRBV7-3 - - CASSFSSAAGEAFF TGTGCCAGCAGCTTTTCCTCGGCGGCAGGGGAAGCTTTCTTT
TRBJ2-3 TRBV30 TRBD2 once CAWSRGLADYTQYF TGTGCCTGGAGTCGGGGACTAGCGGACTATACGCAGTATTTT
TRBJ1-2 TRBV10-1 - - CASSESGIPGGYTF TGCGCCAGCAGTGAATCCGGGATTCCTGGTGGCTACACCTTC
TRBJ1-1 TRBV9 - - CASSADLGMRSGDTEAFF TGTGCCAGCAGCGCCGACCTAGGGATGAGGAGCGGGGACACTGAAGCTTTCTTT
TRBJ2-7 TRBV6-1 - - CASSDRVAYEQYF TGTGCCAGCAGTGACAGGGTGGCCTACGAGCAGTACTTC
TRBJ1-2 TRBV6-1 - few CASSEYKNYGYTF TGTGCCAGCAGTGAATACAAGAACTATGGCTACACCTTC
TRBJ2-3 TRBV6-5 TRBD2 few CASLTSGGADTQYF TGTGCCAGCCTAACTAGCGGGGGGGCAGATACGCAGTATTTT
TRBJ1-1 TRBV6-6 - - CASSALIGAEAFF TGTGCCAGCAGTGCCCTAATAGGGGCTGAAGCTTTCTTT
TRBJ1-2 TRBV7-9 - - CASSLLDSWGYTF TGTGCCAGCAGCTTACTAGACAGTTGGGGCTACACCTTC
TRBJ2-3 TRBV28 TRBD2 - CASSLLLAGGTGTQYF TGTGCCAGCAGTTTATTACTAGCGGGTGGTACCGGGACGCAGTATTTT
TRBJ2-5 TRBV7-2 TRBD1 - CASSYNRGEETQYF TGTGCCAGCAGCTACAACAGGGGGGAAGAGACCCAGTACTTC
TRBJ1-5 TRBV6-6 - - CASSYSRNPDQPQHF TGTGCCAGCAGTTACTCAAGAAACCCGGATCAGCCCCAGCATTTT
TRBJ2-5 TRBV19 - - CASSNQGPETQYF TGTGCCAGTAGTAACCAGGGGCCGGAGACCCAGTACTTC
TRBJ1-6 TRBV18 TRBD1 - CASSPGTDESPLHF TGTGCCAGCTCACCGGGGACAGACGAATCACCCCTCCACTTT
TRBJ1-2 TRBV5-5 TRBD1 - CASSLGQGIQYGYTF TGTGCCAGCAGCTTGGGACAGGGGATACAATATGGCTACACCTTC
TRBJ1-5 TRBV28 - - CATASGGLDQPQHF TGTGCCACTGCTTCGGGAGGGCTAGATCAGCCCCAGCATTTT
TRBJ2-5 TRBV5-1 - few CASSLVGEETQYF TGCGCCAGCAGCTTGGTAGGGGAAGAGACCCAGTACTTC
TRBJ1-5 TRBV12-3/TRBV12-4 - - CASSHQGPQHF TGTGCCAGCAGTCATCAGGGACCCCAGCATTTT